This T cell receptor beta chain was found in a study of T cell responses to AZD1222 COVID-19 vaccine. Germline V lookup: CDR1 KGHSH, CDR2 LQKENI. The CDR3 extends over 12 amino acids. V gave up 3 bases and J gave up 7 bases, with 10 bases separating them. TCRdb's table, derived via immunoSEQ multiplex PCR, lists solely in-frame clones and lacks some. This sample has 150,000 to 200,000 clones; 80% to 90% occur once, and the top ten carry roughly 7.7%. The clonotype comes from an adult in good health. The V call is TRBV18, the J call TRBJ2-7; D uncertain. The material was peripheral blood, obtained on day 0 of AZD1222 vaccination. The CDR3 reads CASSPDASEQYF. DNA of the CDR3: TGTGCCAGCTCACCGGATGCCTCTGAGCAGTACTTC.